The 9 T cell receptor beta chains reported below all come from one sample, sequenced in a study of blood T cells in healthy people across ages. The second PCR ran about 6 to 12 cycles with a sample-barcoded 5' primer and J-beta primers. TCRdb re-analysed the 5' RACE reads in MiXCR, keeping a single row per CDR3 protein. This table has hundreds of thousands of distinct CDR3 sequences, over 40% appearing once. The sequenced material came from blood. These receptors were taken from a man older than 75 in good health.

The chain combines TRBV6-5 with TRBJ1-5; weak D call: TRBD1 (5 bases). This CDR3 is built from 13 residues. Trimming pared 5 bases from V and 7 bases from J, leaving 12 bases between. Germline lookup yields CDR1 MNHEY and CDR2 SVGAGI. The CDR3, as DNA: TGTGCCAGCAGTCCCCAGGGAGGGCAGCCCCAGCATTTT. Translation: CASSPQGGQPQHF.

In this sample, this clonotype turned up a few times. This chain uses TRBV6-2 or TRBV6-3 with TRBJ1-1; 7 bases line up with TRBD1. The CDR3 contains 12 residues. The junction had 5 bases not matched to a gene; V was cut back by 8 bases and J by 5 bases. Germline assignment: CDR1 MNHEY and CDR2 SVGEGT. CDR3 amino acids: CASHRGLTEAFF. The CDR3 DNA reads TGTGCCAGCCACAGGGGTCTAACTGAAGCTTTCTTT.

CDR3: CASSWGEGARTEAFF. DNA of the CDR3: TGTGCCAGCAGTTGGGGCGAGGGGGCGAGGACTGAAGCTTTCTTT. The chain employs TRBV12-3 or TRBV12-4 and TRBJ1-1; 7 nucleotides match TRBD1. This CDR3 has 15 amino acids. V shed 4 bases and J 5 bases; nucleotides not matched to a gene: 10.

V gene TRBV5-1 combines with J gene TRBJ2-7; 7 nucleotides agree with TRBD1. The CDR3 is 14 amino acids. CDR1 is SGHRS and CDR2 is YFSETQ in the germline V gene. The trim removed 2 bases at V and 2 bases at J, leaving 4 bases unmatched. CDR3 protein: CASSLQGRTYEQYF. DNA for the CDR3: TGCGCCAGCAGCTTACAGGGGCGTACCTACGAGCAGTACTTC.

Only a few counts were recorded for this clonotype. The chain links TRBV29-1 to TRBJ1-4; no definite D call. V lost 6 bases and J 3 bases, leaving 14 bases between the germline ends. The germline V gene has CDR1 SQVTM and CDR2 ANQGSEA. The length of the CDR3 is 14 residues. In nucleotides, the CDR3 is TGCAGCGTCGTCAACTGGGTCCCTAATGAAAAACTGTTTTTT. Its translation is CSVVNWVPNEKLFF.

In this sample, this clonotype turned up once. The chain carries TRBV19 and TRBJ2-1; 9 nucleotides agree with TRBD2. J gave up 1 base and V 2 bases, and 3 bases lay outside the gene matches. CDR1 LNHDA and CDR2 SQIVND come from the germline V gene (reference sequence). CDR3 length: 16 amino acids. CDR3 sequence (DNA): TGTGCCAGTAGTATATTAGCGGGGGCATCCTACAATGAGCAGTTCTTC. Residues: CASSILAGASYNEQFF.

The chain links TRBV19 to TRBJ2-7; the D gene is possibly TRBD1 (6 bases). This CDR3 comprises 12 residues. Trimming stripped 5 bases from V and 6 bases from J, with 11 bases between. Per germline, CDR1 LNHDA and CDR2 SQIVND (reference sequence). The CDR3 region is CASSRTESEQYF. The CDR3 nucleotides read TGTGCCAGTAGTCGGACAGAGAGCGAGCAGTACTTC. The full variable domain, with the rest looked up from reference TRBV19 and TRBJ2-7, is DGGITQSPKYLFRKEGQNVTLSCEQNLNHDAMYWYRQDPGQGLRLIYYSQIVNDFQKGDIAEGYSVSREKKESFPLTVTSAQKNPTAFYLCASSRTESEQYFGPGTRLTVT.

The sample holds a few counts of this clonotype. The chain joins TRBV6-2 or TRBV6-3 to TRBJ2-5, with D unresolved. Per germline, CDR1 MNHEY and CDR2 SVGEGT. CDR3 length equals 12 residues. The germline V and J ends were trimmed by 6 bases and 4 bases, with 9 bases remaining between them. The chain's CDR3 is CASRTDGETQYF. The CDR3 nucleotides read TGTGCCAGCAGGACCGATGGAGAGACCCAGTACTTC.

In the case of this clonotype: The junction and the germline gene differ at one end; a read error may be behind it. The rearrangement uses TRBV6-2 or TRBV6-3 and TRBJ2-1; 10 bases line up with TRBD1. In germline, CDR1 is MNHEY, CDR2 SVGEGT. The CDR3 consists of 15 residues. CDR3 protein: CASSPDRGLGNERFF. The CDR3 bases are TGTGCCAGCAGTCCCGACAGGGGGCTCGGCAATGAGCGGTTCTTC.